This is a list of T cell receptor beta chains from one sample in a study of blood T cell repertoires in COVID-19. The method was immunoSEQ multiplex PCR; TCRdb's version includes in-frame clones alone and lacks a portion of them. The sample has 150,000 to 200,000 clones, approximately 85% seen once. The sequenced sample was peripheral blood. The receptors derive from a man aged 60-69 years who had recovered from COVID-19. CDR3s include the opening cysteine and the closing phenylalanine or tryptophan. D genes are given only for firm matches. A row's size may be missing; if present it is once, few, many or a size class.

d_gene	v_gene	j_gene	abundance	CDR3aa	CDR3nt
.	TRBV2	TRBJ1-2	.	CASSGEQELNYGYTF	TGTGCCAGCAGTGGGGAGCAGGAGTTAAACTATGGCTACACCTTC
.	TRBV6-5	TRBJ1-1	few	CASSRGANTEAFF	TGTGCCAGCAGTCGAGGAGCGAACACTGAAGCTTTCTTT
.	TRBV19	TRBJ1-2	.	CARPGRGDGYTF	TGTGCCAGACCGGGGAGGGGAGATGGCTACACCTTC
TRBD1	TRBV25-1	TRBJ1-4	.	CASSEGTGKEKLFF	TGTGCCAGCAGTGAGGGGACAGGGAAAGAAAAACTGTTTTTT
TRBD1	TRBV28	TRBJ1-1	.	CASSEDRDRVVMAFF	TGTGCCAGCAGCGAAGACCGGGACAGGGTGGTGATGGCTTTCTTT
TRBD1	TRBV7-9	TRBJ1-5	.	CASSETEGAESNQPQHF	TGTGCCAGCAGCGAGACGGAGGGGGCGGAGAGCAATCAGCCCCAGCATTTT
TRBD2	TRBV7-3	TRBJ2-2	.	CASSSGLVSGELFF	TGTGCCAGCAGCTCGGGACTAGTCTCCGGGGAGCTGTTTTTT
.	TRBV19	TRBJ2-7	.	CASSIGGGTYEQYF	TGTGCCAGTAGTATAGGGGGCGGTACCTACGAGCAGTACTTC
TRBD1	TRBV24-1	TRBJ1-1	.	CATSDSSTGMNTEAFF	TGTGCCACCAGTGATTCCTCGACAGGGATGAACACTGAAGCTTTCTTT
TRBD2	TRBV5-8	TRBJ2-3	.	CASSLGVAGGYTDTQYF	TGTGCCAGCAGCTTGGGGGTAGCGGGGGGATACACAGATACGCAGTATTTT
.	TRBV3-1/TRBV3-2	TRBJ1-4	.	CASSQGRQAQEKLFF	TGTGCCAGCAGCCAAGGAAGACAGGCCCAAGAAAAACTGTTTTTT
.	TRBV27	TRBJ2-6	few	CASSRDPGANVLTF	TGTGCCAGCAGCCGCGATCCAGGGGCCAACGTCCTGACTTTC
TRBD1	TRBV19	TRBJ1-2	.	CASARTGGSYGYTF	TGTGCCAGCGCTAGGACAGGGGGCTCCTATGGCTACACCTTC
.	TRBV7-2	TRBJ1-3	.	CASSLVSAGAGGTIYF	TGTGCCAGCAGCTTAGTATCTGCGGGGGCCGGCGGCACCATATATTTT
TRBD1	TRBV19	TRBJ1-3	.	CASSTGTGDSGNTIYF	TGTGCCAGTAGTACCGGGACAGGGGACTCTGGAAACACCATATATTTT
.	TRBV12-5	TRBJ2-1	.	CASGLVGGYNEQFF	TGTGCTAGTGGTTTGGTTGGAGGATACAATGAGCAGTTCTTC
.	TRBV7-8	TRBJ1-5	.	CASSLTDQPQHF	TGTGCCAGCAGCTTAACTGATCAGCCCCAGCATTTT
.	TRBV21-1	TRBJ1-6	.	CASSHRVPGVSPLHF	TGTGCCAGCAGCCACCGGGTCCCTGGAGTTTCACCCCTCCACTTT
TRBD2	TRBV10-3	TRBJ2-7	.	CAISDLTSGGAYEQYF	TGTGCCATCAGTGACCTAACTAGCGGGGGAGCCTACGAGCAGTACTTC
.	TRBV18	TRBJ1-4	.	CASSPLQGTNEKLFF	TGTGCCAGCTCACCGTTACAGGGTACTAATGAAAAACTGTTTTTT
.	TRBV19	TRBJ1-2	.	CASSSAGGEGYGYTF	TGTGCCAGTAGTTCAGCGGGGGGTGAGGGCTATGGCTACACCTTC
TRBD1	TRBV7-9	TRBJ2-7	.	CASSPTGQAPYEQYF	TGTGCCAGCAGCCCGACGGGACAGGCACCCTACGAGCAGTACTTC
TRBD2	TRBV5-1	TRBJ2-3	.	CASSLAERGGQDTQYF	TGCGCCAGCAGCTTGGCTGAGCGGGGGGGGCAAGATACGCAGTATTTT
TRBD1	TRBV2	TRBJ1-3	.	CASKTGDGNTIYF	TGTGCCAGCAAGACAGGGGATGGAAACACCATATATTTT
TRBD1	TRBV5-1	TRBJ1-6	.	CASSDTGTGHNSPLHF	TGCGCCAGCAGCGACACCGGGACAGGACATAATTCACCCCTCCACTTT
.	TRBV7-6	TRBJ2-7	once	CASSLAPSGEFLSYEQYF	TGTGCCAGCAGCTTAGCGCCATCAGGGGAATTCCTCTCCTACGAGCAGTACTTC
TRBD1	TRBV30	TRBJ1-2	.	CAWSQTGWGYGYTF	TGTGCCTGGAGTCAGACAGGGTGGGGCTATGGCTACACCTTC
.	TRBV7-2	TRBJ2-4	.	CASSLGGAKNIQYF	TGTGCCAGCAGCTTAGGCGGTGCCAAAAACATTCAGTACTTC
.	TRBV14	TRBJ2-1	.	CASSPYSSYNEQFF	TGTGCCAGTTCCCCGTATAGCTCCTACAATGAGCAGTTCTTC
.	TRBV3-1/TRBV3-2	TRBJ2-4	.	CASSQESYRIQYF	TGTGCCAGCAGCCAAGAGTCTTACAGGATTCAGTACTTC
TRBD1	TRBV4-1	TRBJ1-6	few	CASSQDVGTVSHF	TGCGCCAGCAGCCAAGATGTCGGGACAGTATCCCACTTT
.	TRBV3-1/TRBV3-2	TRBJ2-2	.	CASSPRRGGGAGELFF	TGTGCCAGCAGCCCCCGGCGGGGAGGGGGGGCCGGGGAGCTGTTTTTT
.	TRBV2	TRBJ1-5	.	CASSDYRGSNQPQHF	TGTGCCAGCAGTGATTATCGCGGGAGCAATCAGCCCCAGCATTTT
.	TRBV9	TRBJ1-5	.	CASARGHLNQPQHF	TGTGCCAGCGCACGGGGACACTTAAATCAGCCCCAGCATTTT
.	TRBV7-8	TRBJ2-1	once	CASSFTGKRANEQFF	TGTGCCAGCAGCTTCACCGGGAAGAGGGCCAATGAGCAGTTCTTC
.	TRBV5-6	TRBJ1-1	few	CASSSPKQMNTEAFF	TGTGCCAGCAGCTCCCCAAAACAGATGAACACTGAAGCTTTCTTT
TRBD1	TRBV5-1	TRBJ1-5	.	CASSPQGSNQPQHF	TGCGCCAGCAGCCCACAGGGGAGCAATCAGCCCCAGCATTTT
.	TRBV6-4	TRBJ2-2	few	CASSVQGSTGELFF	TGTGCCAGCAGTGTCCAGGGAAGCACCGGGGAGCTGTTTTTT
.	TRBV9	TRBJ2-3	.	CASSRDTSTDTQYF	TGTGCCAGCAGCCGGGACACCAGCACAGATACGCAGTATTTT
TRBD1	TRBV5-1	TRBJ1-3	.	CASSSTGGSGNTIYF	TGCGCCAGCAGCTCGACAGGGGGTTCTGGAAACACCATATATTTT
.	TRBV19	TRBJ1-1	.	CASRDTLNTEAFF	TGTGCCAGTCGGGACACCCTTAACACTGAAGCTTTCTTT
.	TRBV7-3	TRBJ1-2	few	CASSLKGGSFPYGYTF	TGTGCCAGCAGCTTAAAAGGCGGCAGTTTTCCTTATGGCTACACCTTC
.	TRBV7-3	TRBJ1-1	once	CASRGDHTEAFF	TGTGCCAGCAGAGGGGATCATACTGAAGCTTTCTTT
TRBD1	TRBV2	TRBJ2-7	.	CASGRTGDYEQYF	TGTGCCTCCGGCAGGACAGGGGATTACGAGCAGTACTTC
.	TRBV14	TRBJ2-1	once	CASSQGLPEWGLSSYNEQFF	TGTGCCAGCAGCCAAGGCCTCCCGGAGTGGGGGCTCTCGAGTTACAATGAGCAGTTCTTC
.	TRBV5-1	TRBJ1-1	few	CASSLAPENTEAFF	TGCGCCAGCAGCTTGGCCCCAGAGAACACTGAAGCTTTCTTT
.	TRBV7-9	TRBJ2-7	.	CASSTTQGLNYEQYF	TGTGCCAGCAGCACTACACAGGGATTAAACTACGAGCAGTACTTC
TRBD2	TRBV9	TRBJ2-7	.	CASSELAGGGEQYF	TGTGCCAGCAGCGAACTAGCGGGGGGAGGCGAGCAGTACTTC
.	TRBV7-9	TRBJ1-4	many	CASSLDGGKLFF	TGTGCCAGCAGCCTCGACGGGGGAAAACTGTTTTTT
.	TRBV27	TRBJ1-2	few	CASSLETGLRYGYTF	TGTGCCAGCAGTCTCGAAACAGGGCTCCGCTATGGCTACACCTTC
.	TRBV5-8	TRBJ2-7	.	CASSYGLDKYEQYF	TGTGCCAGCAGCTATGGACTGGATAAATACGAGCAGTACTTC
TRBD1	TRBV9	TRBJ2-2	.	CASSLSTGVGNTGELFF	TGTGCCAGCAGCCTCTCGACAGGGGTAGGAAACACCGGGGAGCTGTTTTTT
.	TRBV7-2	TRBJ2-7	.	CASSSGVGREQYF	TGTGCCAGCAGCTCGGGGGTGGGACGCGAGCAGTACTTC
.	TRBV6-1	TRBJ2-3	.	CASSERRLITDTQYF	TGTGCCAGCAGTGAAAGGAGACTTATCACAGATACGCAGTATTTT